This TCR beta chain was documented in a study of shared clonotypes between healthy human individuals. Overall study results and limits: Sequencing of the sorted subsets was shown by rarefaction to be incomplete despite large depth.

This clone has just one count. What it recognizes is unknown. V was clipped by 5 bases and J by 2 bases, with 10 bases between them. CDR3 length: 13 amino acids. Germline CDR1 and CDR2: GTSNPN and SVGIG (reference sequence). Repertoires were generated with immunoSEQ multiplex PCR, while TCRdb's copy carries only in-frame clones and drops some. Among more than 2 million clones, about 94% were seen once, and the ten largest hold under 2%. CD45RO-negative CD8 cells positively selected for CCR7 made up the naive population, which excluded terminally differentiated effector memory CD45RA+ cells. The gene calls are TRBV30 and TRBJ1-3; D perhaps matches TRBD1 (5 bases). Sequenced input: naive CD8+ T cells from PBMCs. The receptor's source is a man between 18 and 29 years old in good health. Some clones in this sample may be carry-over from other donors' samples. Written as DNA, the CDR3 is TGTGCCTGGGGCCCAGGGACTGGAAACACCATATATTTT. This encodes CAWGPGTGNTIYF.